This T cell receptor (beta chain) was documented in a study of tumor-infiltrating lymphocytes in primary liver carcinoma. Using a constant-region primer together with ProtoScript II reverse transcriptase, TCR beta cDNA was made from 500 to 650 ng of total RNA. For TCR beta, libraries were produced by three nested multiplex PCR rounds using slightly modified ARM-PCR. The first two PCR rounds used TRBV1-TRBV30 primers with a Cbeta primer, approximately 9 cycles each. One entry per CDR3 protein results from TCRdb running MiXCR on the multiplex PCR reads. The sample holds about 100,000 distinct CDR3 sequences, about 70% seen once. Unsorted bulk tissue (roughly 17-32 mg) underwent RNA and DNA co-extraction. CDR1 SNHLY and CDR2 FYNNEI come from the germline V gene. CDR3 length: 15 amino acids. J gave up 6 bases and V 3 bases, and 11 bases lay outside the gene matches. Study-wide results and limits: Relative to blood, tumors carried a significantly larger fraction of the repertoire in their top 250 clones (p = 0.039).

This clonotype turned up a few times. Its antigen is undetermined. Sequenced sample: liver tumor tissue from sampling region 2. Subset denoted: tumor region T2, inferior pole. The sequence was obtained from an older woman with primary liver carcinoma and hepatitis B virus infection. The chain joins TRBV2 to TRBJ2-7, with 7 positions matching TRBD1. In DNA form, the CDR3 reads TGTGCCAGCAGTGACATTCGACAGGGCGGTATCGAGCAGTACTTC. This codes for CASSDIRQGGIEQYF.